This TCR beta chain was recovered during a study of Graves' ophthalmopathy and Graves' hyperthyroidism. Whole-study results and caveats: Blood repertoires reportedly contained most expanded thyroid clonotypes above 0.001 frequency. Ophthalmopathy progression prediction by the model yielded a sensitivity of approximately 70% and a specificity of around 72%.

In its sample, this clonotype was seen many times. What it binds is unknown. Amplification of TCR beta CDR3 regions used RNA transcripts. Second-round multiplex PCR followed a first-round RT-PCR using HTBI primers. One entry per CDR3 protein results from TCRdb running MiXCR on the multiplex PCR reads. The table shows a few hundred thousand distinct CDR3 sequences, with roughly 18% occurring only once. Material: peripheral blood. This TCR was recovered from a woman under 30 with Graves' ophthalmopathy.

The CDR3 loop reads CATSDQGFSQPQHF. CDR3 in DNA: TGTGCCACCAGTGATCAGGGGTTTTCTCAGCCCCAGCATTTT. V usage is TRBV24-1 and J usage is TRBJ1-5; D is perhaps TRBD1 (6 bases). CDR3 length: 14 amino acids. CDR1 is KGHDR and CDR2 is SFDVKD in the germline V gene. V lost 3 bases, J lost 6 bases, and 11 bases lay in between.